The T cell receptor beta chain under discussion was sequenced for a study of T-cell memory formation after mild COVID-19. MiXCR, applied by TCRdb to the 5' RACE reads, yields one record per CDR3 protein. The data show 250,000 to 350,000 distinct CDR3 sequences, with 15% to 20% seen just once and under 25% held by the top ten. Points from the study as a whole: CD4+ clones that contracted lay mainly in CM and EM; CD8+ ones lay in EMRA. Clones that contracted from day 15 to 85 had balanced CD4/CD8; later expanders were CD4+ biased.

This clonotype has more than one count but fewer than ten. No antigen is known for it. The CDR3 spans 11 residues. The V segment lost 6 bases and the J segment 9 bases; nucleotides outside the gene matches: 4. CDR1 MNHNY and CDR2 SVGAGI come from the germline V gene (reference sequence). The source of this sequence is a man aged 18-30 years who had mild COVID-19 (a few samples of this study predate the infection). Cell type and time point are not known. Sequencing used PBMCs or a T cell subset sorted from them (not recorded which). The chain couples TRBV6-6 to TRBJ2-5; TRBD1 aligns across 7 bases. The CDR3 bases are TGTGCCAGCAGAACAGACAGGGCCCAGTACTTC. This encodes CASRTDRAQYF.